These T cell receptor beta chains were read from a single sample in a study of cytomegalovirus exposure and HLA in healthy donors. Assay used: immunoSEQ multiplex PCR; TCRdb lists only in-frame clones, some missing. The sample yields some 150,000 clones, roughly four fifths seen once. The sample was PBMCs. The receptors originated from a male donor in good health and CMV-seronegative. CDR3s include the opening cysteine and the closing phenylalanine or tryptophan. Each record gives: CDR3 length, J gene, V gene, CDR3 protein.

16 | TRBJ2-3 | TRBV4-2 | CASSHSGGKITDTQYF
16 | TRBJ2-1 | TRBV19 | CASSMTSGSSYNEQFF
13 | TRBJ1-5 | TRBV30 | CAYQTGTRGAQHF
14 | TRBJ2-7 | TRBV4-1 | CASSQGLGLREQYF
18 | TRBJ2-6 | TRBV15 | CATSSPGQGISGANVLTF
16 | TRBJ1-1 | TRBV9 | CASSPLGTGGYPEAFF
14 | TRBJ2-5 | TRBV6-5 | CASSEQVGWGTQYF
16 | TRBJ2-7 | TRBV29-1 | CSVWGRSERSSYEQYF
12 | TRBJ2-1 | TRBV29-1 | CSVVGGRREQFF
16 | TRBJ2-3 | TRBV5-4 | CASSSGLAGPTDTQYF
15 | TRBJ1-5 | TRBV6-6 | CASSYDGGNNQPQHF
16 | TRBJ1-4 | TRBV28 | CASRRSGVATNEKLFF
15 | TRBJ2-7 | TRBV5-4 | CASSFWDRGRYEQYF
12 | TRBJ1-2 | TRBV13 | CASSTSGTGATF
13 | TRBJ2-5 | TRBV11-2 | CASSLTSAETQYF
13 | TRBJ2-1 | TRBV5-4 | CASSLYQYNEQFF
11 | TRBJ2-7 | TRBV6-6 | CASSSFYEQYF
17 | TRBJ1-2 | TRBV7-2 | CASSSSAKGQGLGGYTF
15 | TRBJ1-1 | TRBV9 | CASSVVGGFGTEAFF
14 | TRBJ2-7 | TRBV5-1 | CASSPGQGVDEQYF
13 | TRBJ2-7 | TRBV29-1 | CSVVRAVGAKQYF
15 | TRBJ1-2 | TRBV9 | CASSVGQEENYGYTF
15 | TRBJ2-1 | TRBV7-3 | CASSAVAGAYNEQFF
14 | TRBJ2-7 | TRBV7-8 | CASSFQGAYYGQYF
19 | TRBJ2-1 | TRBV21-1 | CASSSMPAGGPMAYNEQFF
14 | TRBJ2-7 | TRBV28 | CASTDSSFPLEQYF
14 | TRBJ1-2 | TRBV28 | CASSDIGQENGYTF
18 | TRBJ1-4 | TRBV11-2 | CASSPSIDRARANEKLFF
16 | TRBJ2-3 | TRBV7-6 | CASSLGWGLSTDTQYF
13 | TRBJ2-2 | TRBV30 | CAWTLAVTGELFF
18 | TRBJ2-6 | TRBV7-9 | CASSSRADRGPGANVLTF
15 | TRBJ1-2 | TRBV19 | CASSTLPTGIYGYTF
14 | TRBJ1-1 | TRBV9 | CASSVQGQNTEAFF
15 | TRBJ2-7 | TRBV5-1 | CASSPGAGGVYEQYF
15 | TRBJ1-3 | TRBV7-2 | CASSMTGDSGNTIYF
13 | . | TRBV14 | CASSLGGGNEQYF
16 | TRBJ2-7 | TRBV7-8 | CASSQVTGRRPYEQYF
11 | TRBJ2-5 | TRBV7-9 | CASSRVETQYF
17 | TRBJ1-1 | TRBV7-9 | CASSLIALGDMNTEAFF